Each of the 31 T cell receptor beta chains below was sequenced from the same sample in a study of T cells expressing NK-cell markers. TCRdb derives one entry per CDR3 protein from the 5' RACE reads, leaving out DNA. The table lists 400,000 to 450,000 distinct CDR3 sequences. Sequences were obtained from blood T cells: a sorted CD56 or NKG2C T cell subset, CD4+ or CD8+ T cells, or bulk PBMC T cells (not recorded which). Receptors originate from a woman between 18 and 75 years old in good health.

The CDR3 protein is CASTPGGQSQAFF. V gene TRBV10-1 combines with J gene TRBJ1-1; TCRdb returns TRBD1, unconfirmable since there is no DNA. CDR3 size: 13 residues. CDR1 WNHNN and CDR2 SYGVQD come from the germline V gene (reference sequence).

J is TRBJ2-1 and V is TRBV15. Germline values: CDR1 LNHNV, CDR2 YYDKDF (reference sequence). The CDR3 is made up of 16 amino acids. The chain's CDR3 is CATSRDSWSSYNEQFF.

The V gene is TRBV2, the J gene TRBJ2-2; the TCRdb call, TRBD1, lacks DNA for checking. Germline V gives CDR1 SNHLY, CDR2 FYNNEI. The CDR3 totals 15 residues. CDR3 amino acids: CASRLGTGAGGELFF.

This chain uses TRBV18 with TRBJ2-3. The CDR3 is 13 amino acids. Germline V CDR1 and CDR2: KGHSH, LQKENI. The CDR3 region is CASSPAGTDTQYF. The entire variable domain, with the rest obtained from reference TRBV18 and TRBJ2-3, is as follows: NAGVMQNPRHLVRRRGQEARLRCSPMKGHSHVYWYRQLPEEGLKFMVYLQKENIIDESGMPKERFSAEFPKEGPSILRIQQVVRGDSAAYFCASSPAGTDTQYFGPGTRLTVL.

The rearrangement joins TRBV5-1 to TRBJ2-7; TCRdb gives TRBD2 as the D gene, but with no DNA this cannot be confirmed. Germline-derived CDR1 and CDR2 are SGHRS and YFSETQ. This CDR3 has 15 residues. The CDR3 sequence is CASSSRTSGIYEQYF.

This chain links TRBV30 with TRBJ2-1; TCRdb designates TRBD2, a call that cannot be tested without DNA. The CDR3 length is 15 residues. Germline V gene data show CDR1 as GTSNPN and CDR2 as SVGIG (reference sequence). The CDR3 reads CAWSLGTSGFDEQFF.

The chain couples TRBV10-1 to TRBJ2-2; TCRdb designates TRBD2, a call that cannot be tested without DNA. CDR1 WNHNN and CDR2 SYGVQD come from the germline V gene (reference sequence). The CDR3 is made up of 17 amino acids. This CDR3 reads CASSGLAGAANTGELFF.

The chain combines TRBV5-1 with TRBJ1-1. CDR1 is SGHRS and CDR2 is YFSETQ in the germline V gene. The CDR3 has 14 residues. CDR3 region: CASSVPYGSTEAFF.

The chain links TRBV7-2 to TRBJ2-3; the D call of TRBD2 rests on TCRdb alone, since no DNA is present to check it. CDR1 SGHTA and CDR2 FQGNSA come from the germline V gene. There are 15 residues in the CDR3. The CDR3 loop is CASSRSGFGTDTQYF.

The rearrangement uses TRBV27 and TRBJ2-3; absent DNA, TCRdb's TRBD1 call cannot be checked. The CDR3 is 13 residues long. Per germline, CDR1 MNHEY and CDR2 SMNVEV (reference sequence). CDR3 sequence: CASGRRPTDTQYF.

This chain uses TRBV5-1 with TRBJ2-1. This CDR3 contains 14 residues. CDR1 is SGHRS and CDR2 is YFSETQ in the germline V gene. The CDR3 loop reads CASSLFGQNNEQFF. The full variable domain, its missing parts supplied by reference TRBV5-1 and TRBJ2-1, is KAGVTQTPRYLIKTRGQQVTLSCSPISGHRSVSWYQQTPGQGLQFLFEYFSETQRNKGNFPGRFSGRQFSNSRSEMNVSTLELGDSALYLCASSLFGQNNEQFFGPGTRLTVL.

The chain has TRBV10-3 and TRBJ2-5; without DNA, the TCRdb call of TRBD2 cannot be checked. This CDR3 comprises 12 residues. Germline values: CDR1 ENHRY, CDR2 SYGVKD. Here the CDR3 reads CAIGQREGIQYF.

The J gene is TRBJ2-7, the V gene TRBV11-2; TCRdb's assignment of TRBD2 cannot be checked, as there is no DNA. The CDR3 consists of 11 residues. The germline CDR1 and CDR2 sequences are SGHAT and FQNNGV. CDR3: CASSWDGLQYF.

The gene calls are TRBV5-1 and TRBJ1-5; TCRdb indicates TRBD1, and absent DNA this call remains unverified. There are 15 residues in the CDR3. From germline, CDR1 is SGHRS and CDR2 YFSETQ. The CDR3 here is CASSPGQGLYQPQHF.

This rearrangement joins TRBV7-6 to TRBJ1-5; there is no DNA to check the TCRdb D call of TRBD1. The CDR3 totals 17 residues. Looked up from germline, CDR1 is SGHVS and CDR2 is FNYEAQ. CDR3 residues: CASSARVGQGGNQPQHF.

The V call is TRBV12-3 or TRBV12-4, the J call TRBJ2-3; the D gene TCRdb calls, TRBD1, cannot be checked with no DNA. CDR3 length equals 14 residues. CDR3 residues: CATKDGGGSDTQYF.

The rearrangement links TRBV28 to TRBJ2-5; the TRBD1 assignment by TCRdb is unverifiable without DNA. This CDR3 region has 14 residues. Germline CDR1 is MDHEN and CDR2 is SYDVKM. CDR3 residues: CASSPPRGGETQYF.

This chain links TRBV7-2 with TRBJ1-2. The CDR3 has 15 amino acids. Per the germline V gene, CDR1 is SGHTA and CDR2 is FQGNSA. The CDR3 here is CASSYGDRADYGYTF.

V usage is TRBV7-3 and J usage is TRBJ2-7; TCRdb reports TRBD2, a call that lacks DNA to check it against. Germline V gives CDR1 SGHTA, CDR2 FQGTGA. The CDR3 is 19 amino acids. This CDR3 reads CASSLTSSGKPTWGDEQYF.

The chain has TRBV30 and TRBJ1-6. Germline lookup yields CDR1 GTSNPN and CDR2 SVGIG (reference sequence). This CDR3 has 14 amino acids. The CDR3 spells CAWSVMGTRSPLHF.

Here the CDR3 reads CSAGDYENTGELFF. The chain is built from TRBV20-1 and TRBJ2-2; TCRdb's D call, TRBD2, is unchecked because there is no DNA. The length of the CDR3 is 14 residues. The V gene's germline CDR1 is DFQATT and CDR2 SNEGSKA (reference sequence).

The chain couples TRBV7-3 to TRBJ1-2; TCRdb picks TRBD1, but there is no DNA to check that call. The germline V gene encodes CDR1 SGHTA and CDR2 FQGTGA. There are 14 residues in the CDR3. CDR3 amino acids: CASSLRGQGSDYTF.

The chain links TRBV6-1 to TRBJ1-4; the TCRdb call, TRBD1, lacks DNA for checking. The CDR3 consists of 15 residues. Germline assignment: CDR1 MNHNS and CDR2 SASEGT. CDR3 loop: CASSRQGNDYEKLFF.

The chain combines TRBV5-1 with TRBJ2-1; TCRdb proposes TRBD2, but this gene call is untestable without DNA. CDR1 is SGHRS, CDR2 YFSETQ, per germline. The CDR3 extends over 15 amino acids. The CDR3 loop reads CASSTGPSGSDEQFF.

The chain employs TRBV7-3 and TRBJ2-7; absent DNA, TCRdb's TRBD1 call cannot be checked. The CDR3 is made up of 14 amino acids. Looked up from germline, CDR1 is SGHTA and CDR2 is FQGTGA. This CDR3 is CASSLDRVSGEQYF.

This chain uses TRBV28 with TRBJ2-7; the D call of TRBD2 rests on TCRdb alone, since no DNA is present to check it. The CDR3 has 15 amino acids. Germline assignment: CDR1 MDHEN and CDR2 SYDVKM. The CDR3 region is CASSLASGPSYEQYF.

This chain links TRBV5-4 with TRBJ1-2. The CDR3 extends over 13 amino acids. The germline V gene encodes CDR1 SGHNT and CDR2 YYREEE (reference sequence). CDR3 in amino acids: CASRGEGSYGYTF.

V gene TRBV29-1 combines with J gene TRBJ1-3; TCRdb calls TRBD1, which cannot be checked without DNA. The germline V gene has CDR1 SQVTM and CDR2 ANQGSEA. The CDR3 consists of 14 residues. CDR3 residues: CSVVSRDKGNTIYF.

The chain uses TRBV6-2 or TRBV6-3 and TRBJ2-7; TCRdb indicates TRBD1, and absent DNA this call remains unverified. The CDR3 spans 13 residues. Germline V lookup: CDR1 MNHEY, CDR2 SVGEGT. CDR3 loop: CASSYTQGYEQYF.

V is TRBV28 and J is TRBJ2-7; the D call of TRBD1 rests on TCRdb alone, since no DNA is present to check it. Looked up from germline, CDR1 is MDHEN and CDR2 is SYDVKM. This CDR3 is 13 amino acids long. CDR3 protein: CASRAGTVYEQYF.

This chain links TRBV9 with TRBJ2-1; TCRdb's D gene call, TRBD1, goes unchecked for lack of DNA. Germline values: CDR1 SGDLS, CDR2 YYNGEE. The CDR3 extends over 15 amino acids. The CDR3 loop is CASSRGSFSYNEQFF.